In this sample, the clone carrying this T cell receptor beta chain turned up a few times. The sample is drawn from a study of CD8 T cells in ankylosing spondylitis. From the 5' RACE reads, TCRdb called clonotypes with MiXCR, one entry per CDR3 protein. The data show just over 300,000 distinct CDR3 sequences, with around 21% seen just once and 3.5% to 4.5% held by the top ten. Germline CDR1 SQVTM, CDR2 ANQGSEA. Trimming shortened V by 4 bases and J by 0 bases, and 4 bases separated the two germline ends. CDR3 length: 13 residues. Material for sequencing was blood, either unsorted or a sorted T cell fraction (not recorded which). The receptor comes from a female donor with ankylosing spondylitis or in good health (not recorded which). V and J are TRBV29-1 and TRBJ2-6, with D unresolved. This chain's CDR3 is CSVGVSGANVLTF. CDR3 sequence (DNA): TGCAGCGTTGGGGTCTCTGGGGCCAACGTCCTGACTTTC.